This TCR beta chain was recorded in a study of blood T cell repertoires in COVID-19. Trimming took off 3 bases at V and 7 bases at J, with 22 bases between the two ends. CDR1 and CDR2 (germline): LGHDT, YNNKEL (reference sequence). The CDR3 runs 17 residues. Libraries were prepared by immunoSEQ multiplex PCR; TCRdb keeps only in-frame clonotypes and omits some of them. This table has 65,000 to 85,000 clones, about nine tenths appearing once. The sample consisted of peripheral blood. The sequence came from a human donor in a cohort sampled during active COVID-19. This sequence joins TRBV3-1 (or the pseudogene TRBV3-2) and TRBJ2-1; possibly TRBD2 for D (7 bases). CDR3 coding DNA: TGTGCCAGCAGCCACTATTTGCGGGGGCCCTCCGGAAATGAGCAGTTCTTC. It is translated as CASSHYLRGPSGNEQFF.